The rows below give T cell receptor beta chains drawn from one sample of a study of blood T cell repertoires in COVID-19. Profiled with immunoSEQ multiplex PCR; TCRdb holds only in-frame clones, not every one. The top ten hold 8% to 13% of the sample, which has around 150,000 clones, over 75% seen once. Sequencing was done on a sample of PBMCs or T cells enriched from blood (not recorded which). The receptors derive from a man aged 50 to 60 who had recovered from COVID-19. Both conserved end residues are part of each CDR3. Each record gives: CDR3 DNA, CDR3 protein, CDR3 length, D gene, V gene, J gene, clone size. A D gene is named only where the DNA matches it firmly. Clone sizes are given selectively: once, few, many, or a class where the clone is expanded.

DNA: TGTGCCAGCAGCCGGGGAGCGGGGGCCTACCAAGAGACCCAGTACTTC; CDR3: CASSRGAGAYQETQYF; length: 16; D: TRBD2; V: TRBV7-7; J: TRBJ2-5; size: NA
DNA: TGTGCCAGTAGTATAGGGAGGGCCAGGTTTAGCAATCAGCCCCAGCATTTT; CDR3: CASSIGRARFSNQPQHF; length: 17; D: NA; V: TRBV19; J: TRBJ1-5; size: NA
DNA: TGTGCCAGCAGCATGGTTCATAGCGGGAGTGGCACCGGGGAGCTGTTTTTT; CDR3: CASSMVHSGSGTGELFF; length: 17; D: NA; V: TRBV21-1; J: TRBJ2-2; size: NA
DNA: TGTGCCACCAAAAAGGGAGGGTTAGCGAACACCGGGGAGCTGTTTTTT; CDR3: CATKKGGLANTGELFF; length: 16; D: TRBD2; V: TRBV28; J: TRBJ2-2; size: NA
DNA: TGTGCCAGCACCTTCGGACGGGGCACTGAAGCTTTCTTT; CDR3: CASTFGRGTEAFF; length: 13; D: NA; V: TRBV5-6; J: TRBJ1-1; size: NA
DNA: TGTGCCAGCAGTGAAGGGGACTCCCAAGAGACCCAGTACTTC; CDR3: CASSEGDSQETQYF; length: 14; D: NA; V: TRBV2; J: TRBJ2-5; size: NA
DNA: TGTGCCAGCAGACTGGGGGCTGGACAGCCCCAGCATTTT; CDR3: CASRLGAGQPQHF; length: 13; D: NA; V: TRBV7-2; J: TRBJ1-5; size: few
DNA: TGTGCCAGCAGTGCCGACAGCCCGTCCTATGGCTACACCTTC; CDR3: CASSADSPSYGYTF; length: 14; D: NA; V: TRBV2; J: TRBJ1-2; size: NA
DNA: TGTGCCAGCAGACTTGGGGGCACAGGGGGGAATTCACCCCTCCACTTT; CDR3: CASRLGGTGGNSPLHF; length: 16; D: TRBD1; V: TRBV11-2; J: TRBJ1-6; size: NA
DNA: TGTGCCAGCAGCTTAGTGGGGGGTGGCAAAAACATTCAGTACTTC; CDR3: CASSLVGGGKNIQYF; length: 15; D: NA; V: TRBV7-9; J: TRBJ2-4; size: NA
DNA: TGTGCCAGCAGCAGAGGGAGGTTTACTCCCCCTAAGAACTACGAGCAGTACTTC; CDR3: CASSRGRFTPPKNYEQYF; length: 18; D: NA; V: TRBV5-6; J: TRBJ2-7; size: NA
DNA: TGTGCCAGCAGCGCAATGACTAGCGGGGGCGAGCAGTTCTTC; CDR3: CASSAMTSGGEQFF; length: 14; D: TRBD2; V: TRBV9; J: TRBJ2-1; size: NA
DNA: TGTGCCACCAGTGGCCCTAGCGGGAAGAGCTCCTACAATGAGCAGTTCTTC; CDR3: CATSGPSGKSSYNEQFF; length: 17; D: TRBD2; V: TRBV24-1; J: TRBJ2-1; size: NA
DNA: TGTGCCAGCAGCGCACAGGGTATGAACACTGAAGCTTTCTTT; CDR3: CASSAQGMNTEAFF; length: 14; D: NA; V: TRBV9; J: TRBJ1-1; size: NA
DNA: TGCGCCAGCAGCAGGGGACTAGCGGGAGATCCCTACAATGAGCAGTTCTTC; CDR3: CASSRGLAGDPYNEQFF; length: 17; D: TRBD2; V: TRBV5-1; J: TRBJ2-1; size: few